The clone carrying this T cell receptor beta chain was found once. The PCR contained 60 Vbeta and 13 Jbeta primers. Clones were sequenced by immunoSEQ multiplex PCR, and TCRdb holds only the in-frame ones, with some missing. The data hold about 100,000 clones, with approximately 84% observed a single time. The data belong to a study of cytomegalovirus exposure and HLA in healthy donors. From germline, CDR1 is SGHAT and CDR2 FQNNGV. V was trimmed by 5 bases and J by 0 bases, leaving 20 bases between them. The CDR3 sequence is 17 residues long. The sequenced material came from PBMCs. This sequence was found in a man aged 25-40 years in good health and CMV-seronegative. This chain connects TRBV11-2 to TRBJ2-7; possible D gene TRBD1, 6 bases. The CDR3 reads CASSPPRQAQSSYEQYF. The CDR3 coding sequence is TGTGCCAGCAGCCCACCGAGACAGGCACAAAGCTCCTACGAGCAGTACTTC.